This entry is about one TCR beta chain. The method was immunoSEQ multiplex PCR; TCRdb's version includes in-frame clones alone and lacks a portion of them. The table has tens of thousands of clones, 87% seen once. This entry comes from a study of OX40 agonist ivuxolimab in advanced cancers. V trimming: 4 bases; J trimming: 3 bases; junction bases outside the gene matches: 2. This CDR3 is 13 amino acids long. Germline V gene sequence: CDR1 ENHRY, CDR2 SYGVKD. This TCR derives from an adult with an advanced solid tumor such as melanoma, head and neck, liver or kidney cancer. The sample here was CD4+ or CD8+ T cells sorted from blood, taken in a trial of the OX40 agonist ivuxolimab. V and J are TRBV10-3 and TRBJ2-5, with 7 positions matching TRBD1. CDR3 in DNA: TGTGCCATCAGTGGTCAGGGGGAAGAGACCCAGTACTTC. It is translated as CAISGQGEETQYF.